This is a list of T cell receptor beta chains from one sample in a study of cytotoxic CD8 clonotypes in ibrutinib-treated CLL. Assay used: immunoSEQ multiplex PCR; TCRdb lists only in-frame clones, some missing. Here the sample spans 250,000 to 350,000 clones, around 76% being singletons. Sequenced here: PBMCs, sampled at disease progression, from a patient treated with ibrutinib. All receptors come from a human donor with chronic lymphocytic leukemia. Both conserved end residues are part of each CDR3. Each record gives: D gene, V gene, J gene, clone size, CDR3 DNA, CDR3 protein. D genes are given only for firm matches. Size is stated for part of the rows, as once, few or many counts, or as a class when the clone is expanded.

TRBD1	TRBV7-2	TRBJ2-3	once	TGTGCCAGCAGCACGACAGGGTGGATAACAGATACGCAGTATTTT	CASSTTGWITDTQYF
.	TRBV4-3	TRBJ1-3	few	TGCGCCAGCAGCCAAGATAGAGGGTCTGGAAACACCATATATTTT	CASSQDRGSGNTIYF
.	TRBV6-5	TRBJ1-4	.	TGTGCCAGCAGTTACTCTACGCCGCCCGGCGATCGAGAACTGTTTTTT	CASSYSTPPGDRELFF
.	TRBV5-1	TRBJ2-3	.	TGCGCCAGCATGCCGGGCGGATTCACAGATACGCAGTATTTT	CASMPGGFTDTQYF
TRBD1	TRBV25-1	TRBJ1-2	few	TGTGCCAGCAGTGACATGGACAGGGAGAGCTATGGCTACACCTTC	CASSDMDRESYGYTF
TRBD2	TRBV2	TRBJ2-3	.	TGTGCCAGCAGTAGGACTAGCGGGAGCACAGATACGCAGTATTTT	CASSRTSGSTDTQYF
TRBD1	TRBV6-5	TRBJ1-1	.	TGTGCCAGCAGTTTACAGGGGTCTGAAGCTTTCTTT	CASSLQGSEAFF
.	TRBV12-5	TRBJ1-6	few	TGTGCTAGTGGCCTGGATAATTCACCCCTCCACTTT	CASGLDNSPLHF
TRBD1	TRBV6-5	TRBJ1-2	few	TGTGCCACTGCGGACAGGTTCTATGGCTACACCTTC	CATADRFYGYTF
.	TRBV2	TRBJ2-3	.	TGTGCCAGCAGTGAAGCGCTTCGGGAAAAGGGGTATTTT	CASSEALREKGYF
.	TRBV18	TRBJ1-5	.	TGTGCCAGCTCACTAAATTCCGGGACACAAAATCAGCCCCAGCATTTT	CASSLNSGTQNQPQHF
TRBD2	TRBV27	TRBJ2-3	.	TGTGCCAGCAGTTTATCGCTAGCGGGGCTCACAGATACGCAGTATTTT	CASSLSLAGLTDTQYF
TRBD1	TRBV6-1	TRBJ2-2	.	TGTGCCAGCAGTGCCAGACAGGGTCCTTCCGTTAACACCGGGGAGCTGTTTTTT	CASSARQGPSVNTGELFF
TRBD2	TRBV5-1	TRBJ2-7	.	TGCGCCAGCAGCTTGGCCTTCGCGGGAGGAAACTACGAGCAGTACTTC	CASSLAFAGGNYEQYF
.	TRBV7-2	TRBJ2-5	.	TGTGCCAGCAGCTTAGATTGGACTCCAGAAGAGACCCAGTACTTC	CASSLDWTPEETQYF
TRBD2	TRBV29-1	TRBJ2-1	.	TGCAGCGTTGGACTGAGTTTTAGCGGGAGCTGGGGTGGGCTCAATGAGCAGTTCTTC	CSVGLSFSGSWGGLNEQFF
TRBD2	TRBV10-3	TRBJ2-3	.	TGTGCCATCAGTGTAAGGGCTAGCGGGGTCACAGATACGCAGTATTTT	CAISVRASGVTDTQYF
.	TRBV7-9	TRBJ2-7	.	TGTGCCAGCAGCTTTTGGAGGGATGAGCAGTACTTC	CASSFWRDEQYF
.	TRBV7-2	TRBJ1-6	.	TGTGCCAGCAGCTCCCTGGATCCCGCCTCAGTCTATAATTCACCCCTCCACTTT	CASSSLDPASVYNSPLHF
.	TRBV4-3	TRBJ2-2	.	TGCGCCAGCAGCCAAGCAACCTTCTCGAACACCGGGGAGCTGTTTTTT	CASSQATFSNTGELFF
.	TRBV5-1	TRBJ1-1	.	TGCGCCAGCAGCGCATTCAGGGGCGGGGGCACTGAAGCTTTCTTT	CASSAFRGGGTEAFF
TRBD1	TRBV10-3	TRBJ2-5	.	TGTGCCACGGGACAGCAAGAGACCCAGTACTTC	CATGQQETQYF
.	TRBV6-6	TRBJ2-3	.	TGTGCCAGCAGTGGGGTTACTAGCACAGATACGCAGTATTTT	CASSGVTSTDTQYF
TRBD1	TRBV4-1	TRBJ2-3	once	TGCGCCAGCAGCCAAGACAGGGGGAGTACCAAGGGCACAGATACGCAGTATTTT	CASSQDRGSTKGTDTQYF
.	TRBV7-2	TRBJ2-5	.	TGTGCCAGCAGCATAGCGTGGGAGACCCAGTACTTC	CASSIAWETQYF
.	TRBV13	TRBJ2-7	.	TGTGCCAGCAGCTTGAGGGGGACCTACGAGCAGTACTTC	CASSLRGTYEQYF
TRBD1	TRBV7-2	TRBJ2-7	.	TGTGCCAGCAGCCCAGGGGGCGCATCCTACGAGCAGTACTTC	CASSPGGASYEQYF
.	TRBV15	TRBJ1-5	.	TGTGCCACCAGCAGAGGCGGGGCTGGCAATCAGCCCCAGCATTTT	CATSRGGAGNQPQHF
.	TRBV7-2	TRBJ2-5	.	TGTGCCAGCAGCTTAGCCGGGGCAGGACAGTACTTC	CASSLAGAGQYF
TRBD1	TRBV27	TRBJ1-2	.	TGTGCCAGCAGGTCTCCGGGACAGTCCTATGGCTACACCTTC	CASRSPGQSYGYTF
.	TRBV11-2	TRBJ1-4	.	TGTGCCAGCAGCTACCGGGCCCCAACAGCAACTAATGAAAAACTGTTTTTT	CASSYRAPTATNEKLFF
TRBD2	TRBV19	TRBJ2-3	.	TGTGCCACCATTGATGCGGGGGGTCCAGATACGCAGTATTTT	CATIDAGGPDTQYF
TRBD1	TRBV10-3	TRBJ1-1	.	TGTGCCATCAGTGGACAGGGGGCGAACACTGAAGCTTTCTTT	CAISGQGANTEAFF
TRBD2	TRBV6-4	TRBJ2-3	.	TGTGCCAGCAGTCGGACTAGCGGGGGACTCAGCACAGATACGCAGTATTTT	CASSRTSGGLSTDTQYF
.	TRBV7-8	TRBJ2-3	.	TGTGCCAGCAGCGGGAGAAGACAGGAGCTTAGCACAGATACGCAGTATTTT	CASSGRRQELSTDTQYF
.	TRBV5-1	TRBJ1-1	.	TGCGCCAGCAGCTTGGCCTGGGGCGGCCACACTGAAGCTTTCTTT	CASSLAWGGHTEAFF
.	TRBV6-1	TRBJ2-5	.	TGTGCCAGCAGTGAAGCGCTATTTTCGGGGCCTGAGACCCAGTACTTC	CASSEALFSGPETQYF
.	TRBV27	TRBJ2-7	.	TGTGCCAGCAGTTTAGGGGCCTACTACGAGCAGTACTTC	CASSLGAYYEQYF
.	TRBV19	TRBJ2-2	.	TGTGCCAGTAGTATCCGGTCAGGGCCTACCGGGGAGCTGTTTTTT	CASSIRSGPTGELFF
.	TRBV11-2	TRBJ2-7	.	TGTGCCAGCAGCTTAGTGGGCAGGAAAGTTCAAGAGCAGTACTTC	CASSLVGRKVQEQYF
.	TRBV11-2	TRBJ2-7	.	TGTGCCAGCAGCTTATATGTCCTAGCGCCGTACGAGCAGTACTTC	CASSLYVLAPYEQYF
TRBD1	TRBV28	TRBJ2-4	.	TGTGCCAGCAGTTTCCCCGGGACAGGGGGCATTCAGTACTTC	CASSFPGTGGIQYF
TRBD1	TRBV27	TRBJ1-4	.	TGTGCCAGCAGTCCCGGGACAGTACGTGAAAAACTGTTTTTT	CASSPGTVREKLFF
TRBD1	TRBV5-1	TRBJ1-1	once	TGCGCCAGCAGCGCACCGGGACAGGGGGCGGGCACTGAAGCTTTCTTT	CASSAPGQGAGTEAFF
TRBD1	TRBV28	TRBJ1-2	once	TGTGCCAGCAGCACCCCAGGGGGCCGCTATGGCTACACCTTC	CASSTPGGRYGYTF
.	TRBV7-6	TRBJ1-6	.	TGTGCCAGCAGCTTATATTCGGGATCGGGCAGCTCCTATAATTCACCCCTCCACTTT	CASSLYSGSGSSYNSPLHF
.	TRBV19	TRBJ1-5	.	TGTGCCAGTAGTATCGGGCAGATCAATCAGCCCCAGCATTTT	CASSIGQINQPQHF
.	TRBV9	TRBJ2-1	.	TGTGCCAGCAGCGTAGTGTCGTACAATGAGCAGTTCTTC	CASSVVSYNEQFF
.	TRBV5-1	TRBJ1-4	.	TGCGCCAGCAGCCCGGGACTAACTAATGAAAAACTGTTTTTT	CASSPGLTNEKLFF
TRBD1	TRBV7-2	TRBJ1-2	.	TGTGCCAGCAGCGTTGCACAGGGGGCGATGGAGGACTATGGCTACACCTTC	CASSVAQGAMEDYGYTF
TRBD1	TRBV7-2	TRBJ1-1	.	TGTGCCAGCAGCCACTCCGGGACAGGGGGCAATGCTTTCTTT	CASSHSGTGGNAFF
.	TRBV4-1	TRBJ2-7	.	TGCGCCAGCAGCCGCGGGACATCGACCCCCTACGAGCAGTACTTC	CASSRGTSTPYEQYF
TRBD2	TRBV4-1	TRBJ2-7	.	TGCGCCAGCAGCCAAGATAGGACTAGCGGCGAGCAGTACTTC	CASSQDRTSGEQYF
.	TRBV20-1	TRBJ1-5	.	TGCAGTGCTGGTCAGCCCCAGCATTTT	CSAGQPQHF
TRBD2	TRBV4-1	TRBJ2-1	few	TGCGCCAGCAGCCGGATAGCGGGGGGTGAGGATGAGCAGTTCTTC	CASSRIAGGEDEQFF
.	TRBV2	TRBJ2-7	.	TGTGCCAGCCGAGGACAAGTCTACGAGCAGTACTTC	CASRGQVYEQYF